A single T cell receptor (beta chain) is shown here with its context. The antigen is undetermined. TCRdb's copy holds only in-frame clones and misses some; the assay was immunoSEQ multiplex PCR. Among roughly 130,000 clones listed, approximately 90% were seen once. The data were taken from a study of T cell responses to AZD1222 COVID-19 vaccine. Across the whole study: Pooling was applied to second doses at about 4 or about 12 weeks.

General study results and limits: Spike-specific TCR breadth and depth were elevated following two AZD1222 doses. White British people made up most donors, females outnumbered males, and clonal diversity was possibly underestimated. Among vaccine-associated CD4 TCRs, coverage spanned spike, with dominance at 160-218 and 743-854.

The receptor comes from an adult in good health. Sequenced material: peripheral blood, taken on day 0 of AZD1222 vaccination.

CDR3 bases: TGCAGCGTTCAAATCACGACTAGCTTCTACAATGAGCAGTTCTTC. Protein product: CSVQITTSFYNEQFF. V is TRBV29-1 and J is TRBJ2-1; 7 bases line up with TRBD2. J was trimmed by 3 bases and V by 5 bases; bases with no gene match: 10. The CDR3 extends over 15 amino acids. Germline-derived CDR1 and CDR2 are SQVTM and ANQGSEA.